This T cell receptor beta chain was recorded in a study of blood T cell repertoires in COVID-19. About the research overall: There were acute and convalescent COVID-19 samples, and they came from the United States, Italy and Spain.

V lost 7 bases and J lost 1; bases outside the gene matches: 6. The germline V gene has CDR1 LNHDA and CDR2 SQIVND (reference sequence). This CDR3 contains 15 residues. The protocol was immunoSEQ multiplex PCR, while the TCRdb copy is restricted to in-frame clones and leaves out a portion. The sample lists some 230,000 clones, 80% to 85% occurring once. This clone was detected once. Sequenced material: peripheral blood. This sequence originates from a woman aged 55-70 years with acute or convalescent COVID-19. The gene calls are TRBV19 and TRBJ2-2; 7 nucleotides align to TRBD2. CDR3: CASNRGELNTGELFF. CDR3 nucleotide sequence: TGTGCCAGTAATCGGGGGGAGCTGAACACCGGGGAGCTGTTTTTT.